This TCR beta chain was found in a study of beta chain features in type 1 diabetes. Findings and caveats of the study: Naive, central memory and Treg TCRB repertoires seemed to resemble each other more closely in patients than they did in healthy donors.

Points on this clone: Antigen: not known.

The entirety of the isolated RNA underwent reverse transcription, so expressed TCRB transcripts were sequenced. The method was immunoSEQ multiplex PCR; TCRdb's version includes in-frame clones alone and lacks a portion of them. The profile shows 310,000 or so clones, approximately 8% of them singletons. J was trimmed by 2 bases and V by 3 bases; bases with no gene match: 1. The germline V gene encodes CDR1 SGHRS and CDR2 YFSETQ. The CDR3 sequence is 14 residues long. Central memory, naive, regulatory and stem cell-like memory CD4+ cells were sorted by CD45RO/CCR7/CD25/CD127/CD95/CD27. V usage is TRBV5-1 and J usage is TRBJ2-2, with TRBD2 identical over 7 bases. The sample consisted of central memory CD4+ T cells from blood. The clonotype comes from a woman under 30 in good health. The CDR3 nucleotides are TGCGCCAGCAGCTCGACTAGCAACACCGGGGAGCTGTTTTTT. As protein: CASSSTSNTGELFF.